This paragraph reports one T cell receptor (beta chain). Antigen: not known. Measured with immunoSEQ multiplex PCR; TCRdb has only the in-frame clones, and not every one. The data contain thousands of clones, 85% of them singletons. These data belong to a study of somatic mutations in cytotoxic T cells in rheumatoid arthritis. Broader study findings: It was in rheumatoid arthritis patients, but not in healthy controls, that CD8+ clonality increased with age. The authors did not know the antigen targets of the expanded CD8+ clones.

The CDR3 extends over 15 amino acids. The V end was cut by 2 bases, the J end by 0 bases, with 10 bases between. Germline CDR1 is PRHDT and CDR2 is FYEKMQ (reference sequence). The chain links TRBV13 to TRBJ1-1, with D possibly matching TRBD1 (5 bases). Sequenced sample: CD8+ T cells sorted from blood. This sequence was found in a man between 60 and 75 years old with rheumatoid arthritis. CDR3 DNA: TGTGCCAGCAGCTTAAGGGGCAGGCTGAACACTGAAGCTTTCTTT. Residues: CASSLRGRLNTEAFF.